Below are 15 T cell receptor beta chains sequenced from a single sample in a study of shared clonotypes between healthy human individuals (dated by TCRdb to the early 2020s). Library preparation used the immunoSEQ multiplex PCR assay. As stored in TCRdb, this immuneACCESS dataset retains in-frame rearrangements with V and J assigned. A fraction of the clones does not appear; measured against another copy, unresolved V genes explain less than half of the discrepancy, and the remainder lacks a known reason. This sample is represented by some 580,000 clones; approximately 97% of them were singletons. The top ten constitute roughly 0.05% of the sample. Sequenced material: naive CD4+ T cells sorted from blood. This specimen's cell subset or site label, interpreted: CD45RA+ positively selected. The receptors originated from a woman between 25 and 40 years old in good health.

The V call is TRBV4-2, the J call TRBJ2-5; unclear D gene. The CDR3 totals 13 residues. Germline V gene sequence: CDR1 LGHNA, CDR2 YNFKEQ. Trimming stripped 0 bases from V and 4 bases from J, with 6 bases between. CDR3 sequence reads: CASSQDVPETQYF. In DNA, the CDR3 is TGTGCCAGCAGCCAAGACGTGCCAGAGACCCAGTACTTC.

This rearrangement joins TRBV7-6 to TRBJ2-5; TRBD2 might be the D (5 bases). The CDR3 has 13 residues. Trimming took 6 bases from V and 5 from J, leaving 13 bases between them. The germline gives CDR1 SGHVS, CDR2 FNYEAQ. Here the CDR3 reads CASRGGSEETQYF. The CDR3 region has the DNA TGTGCCAGCAGAGGAGGATCGGAGGAGACCCAGTACTTC.

A single count supports this clone. The rearrangement joins TRBV4-1 to TRBJ1-4; D possibly corresponds to TRBD1 (5 bases). The V gene's germline CDR1 is MGHRA and CDR2 YSYEKL. The CDR3 is 16 amino acids. Trimming stripped 1 base from V and 0 bases from J, with 9 bases between. The CDR3 DNA reads TGCGCCAGCAGCCAAGTGGGAGGGGCAACTAATGAAAAACTGTTTTTT. Translation gives CASSQVGGATNEKLFF.

This chain joins TRBV6-1 and TRBJ1-5, with TRBD1 matching over 7 bases. With 6 bases clipped from V and 4 bases from J, the junction kept 6 bases outside the gene matches. The CDR3 has 14 residues. The germline V gene has CDR1 MNHNS and CDR2 SASEGT. The CDR3 DNA reads as TGTGCCAGCAGGTTGACAGGGATTAATCAGCCCCAGCATTTT. It yields the protein CASRLTGINQPQHF.

This chain links TRBV10-3 with TRBJ1-2, with D possibly matching TRBD1 (5 bases). Germline CDR1 and CDR2: ENHRY and SYGVKD. This CDR3 comprises 14 residues. V lost 2 bases and J lost 4, with 11 bases in between. The CDR3 loop is CAISEGRDFYGYTF. The CDR3 DNA reads TGTGCCATCAGTGAGGGCAGGGATTTCTATGGCTACACCTTC.

The rearrangement uses TRBV4-1 and TRBJ2-3; possibly TRBD1 for D (6 bases). This CDR3 is 14 amino acids long. Deletions cut 2 bases from V and 5 bases from J, with 11 bases between. Per the germline V gene, CDR1 is MGHRA and CDR2 is YSYEKL. The CDR3 loop is CASSQTGTKDTQYF. Written as DNA, the CDR3 is TGCGCCAGCAGCCAAACAGGGACGAAAGATACGCAGTATTTT.

The genes are TRBV10-2 and TRBJ2-1; 9 nucleotides align to TRBD2. V trimming: 4 bases; J trimming: 9 bases; junction bases outside the gene matches: 10. The CDR3 is 15 residues long. Per germline, CDR1 WSHSY and CDR2 SAAADI. Here the CDR3 DNA reads TGCGCCAGCAGTGGACGGCGGGAGGGATTGGTTGAGCAGTTCTTC. It is translated as CASSGRREGLVEQFF.

The chain couples TRBV13 to TRBJ1-4, with D unclear. Germline V lookup: CDR1 PRHDT, CDR2 FYEKMQ (reference sequence). Trimming took 8 bases from V and 0 from J, leaving 4 bases between them. This CDR3 has 12 amino acids. The CDR3 DNA is TGTGCCAGCGGGGCAACTAATGAAAAACTGTTTTTT. This gives the protein CASGATNEKLFF.

V is TRBV28 and J is TRBJ2-7; 8 nucleotides match TRBD1. From germline, CDR1 is MDHEN and CDR2 SYDVKM. Trimming at V came to 2 bases and at J to 6 bases, leaving 6 bases not matched to a gene. The CDR3 has 14 amino acids. CDR3 sequence: CASSLGQGFREQYF. DNA for the CDR3: TGTGCCAGCAGTTTAGGACAGGGATTTCGCGAGCAGTACTTC.

The J gene is TRBJ2-7, the V gene TRBV7-8; 12 bases are a match to TRBD1. CDR3 length: 16 amino acids. V dropped 3 bases and J dropped 6; count of bases not matched to a gene: 9. The germline V gene encodes CDR1 SGHVS and CDR2 FQNEAQ. CDR3 in amino acids: CASSFKGTGGFGEQYF. In nucleotides, the CDR3 is TGTGCCAGCAGCTTTAAAGGGACAGGGGGCTTCGGCGAGCAGTACTTC.

The J gene is TRBJ2-2, the V gene TRBV2, with no clear D. The V gene lost 7 bases and the J gene lost 1 base, with 4 bases spanning the gap. Germline V gene data show CDR1 as SNHLY and CDR2 as FYNNEI. The CDR3 runs to 12 residues. CDR3 coding DNA: TGTGCCAGCAAACTGAACACCGGGGAGCTGTTTTTT. Amino acid sequence: CASKLNTGELFF. Full variable domain (missing parts from reference TRBV2 and TRBJ2-2): EPEVTQTPSHQVTQMGQEVILRCVPISNHLYFYWYRQILGQKVEFLVSFYNNEISEKSEIFDDQFSVERPDGSNFTLKIRSTKLEDSAMYFCASKLNTGELFFGEGSRLTVL.

The chain carries TRBV28 and TRBJ2-7; D is possibly TRBD1 (5 bases). The germline CDR1 and CDR2 sequences are MDHEN and SYDVKM. Deletions cut 7 bases from V and 3 bases from J, with 13 bases between. This CDR3 has 13 amino acids. Here the CDR3 reads CASTPFQGYEQYF. In DNA form, the CDR3 reads TGTGCCAGCACCCCTTTTCAGGGCTACGAGCAGTACTTC.

The rearrangement links TRBV28 to TRBJ2-1; 12 bases are shared with TRBD1. V lost 6 bases and J lost 6; bases outside the gene matches: 6. The CDR3 spans 15 residues. Germline V gene data show CDR1 as MDHEN and CDR2 as SYDVKM. CDR3 bases: TGTGCCAGCAGAACCGGGACAGGGGGCTTCAATGAGCAGTTCTTC. Translation: CASRTGTGGFNEQFF.

The J gene is TRBJ2-7, the V gene TRBV28; D ambiguous. Trimming pared 4 bases from V and 7 bases from J, leaving 8 bases between. CDR1 and CDR2 (germline): MDHEN, SYDVKM. This CDR3 has 11 amino acids. For the CDR3, the DNA is TGTGCCAGCAGTTCTCAGGAGGAGCAGTACTTC. It yields the protein CASSSQEEQYF.

The V and J genes are TRBV2 and TRBJ2-1, with a weak D call TRBD2 (6 bases). The V gene lost 2 bases and the J gene lost 0 bases, with 14 bases spanning the gap. Germline V gene lookup returns CDR1 SNHLY and CDR2 FYNNEI. The CDR3 consists of 17 residues. CDR3 in DNA: TGTGCCAGCAGTGAATACACTAGCACCAGCTCCTACAATGAGCAGTTCTTC. This sequence encodes CASSEYTSTSSYNEQFF.